What follows are 7 T cell receptor beta chains derived from one specimen sequenced in a study of blood T cell repertoires in COVID-19. Assay: immunoSEQ multiplex PCR; the TCRdb copy retains only in-frame clones and omits some. The sample has 95,000 to 150,000 clones; 86% are singletons. Sample: peripheral blood. The receptors originated from a man in his forties with acute or convalescent COVID-19.

J is TRBJ2-7 and V is TRBV2; the match to TRBD1 covers 7 bases. V shed 5 bases and J 5 bases; nucleotides not matched to a gene: 6. This CDR3 region has 13 residues. The germline gives CDR1 SNHLY, CDR2 FYNNEI. The CDR3 loop reads CASSSDRANEQYF. CDR3 in DNA: TGTGCCAGCAGTTCCGACAGGGCCAACGAGCAGTACTTC. Looking up the rest from reference TRBV2 and TRBJ2-7 gives the full variable domain: EPEVTQTPSHQVTQMGQEVILRCVPISNHLYFYWYRQILGQKVEFLVSFYNNEISEKSEIFDDQFSVERPDGSNFTLKIRSTKLEDSAMYFCASSSDRANEQYFGPGTRLTVT.

This clone has only a few counts. The chain uses TRBV19 and TRBJ1-5; no reliable D call. The CDR3 totals 14 residues. V dropped 7 bases and J dropped 0 bases, with 10 bases sitting between them. Per the germline V gene, CDR1 is LNHDA and CDR2 is SQIVND (reference sequence). CDR3 sequence: CASISRNSNQPQHF. The CDR3 DNA reads as TGTGCCAGTATATCGAGAAATAGCAATCAGCCCCAGCATTTT. Using reference TRBV19 and TRBJ1-5 for the parts outside the CDR3, the full variable domain is DGGITQSPKYLFRKEGQNVTLSCEQNLNHDAMYWYRQDPGQGLRLIYYSQIVNDFQKGDIAEGYSVSREKKESFPLTVTSAQKNPTAFYLCASISRNSNQPQHFGDGTRLSIL.

This clone was seen just once. The chain joins TRBV9 to TRBJ1-6; 7 nucleotides align to TRBD1. The CDR3 is 17 amino acids. V shed 4 bases, J shed 2 bases, and the junction held 9 bases outside the gene matches. Germline V gene sequence: CDR1 SGDLS, CDR2 YYNGEE. The CDR3 region is CASSSPGGFTYNSPLHF. DNA of the CDR3: TGTGCCAGCAGCTCACCAGGGGGGTTCACCTATAATTCACCCCTCCACTTT.

The chain employs TRBV6-1 and TRBJ1-1; D unclear. V lost 2 bases to trimming and J lost 5 bases, with 12 bases between them. The CDR3 consists of 14 residues. CDR1 MNHNS and CDR2 SASEGT come from the germline V gene. The DNA of the CDR3 is TGTGCCAGCAGTGAACGGCCCGGAGGGACTGAAGCTTTCTTT. This sequence encodes CASSERPGGTEAFF.

This chain connects TRBV3-1 (or the pseudogene TRBV3-2) to TRBJ1-1, with a possible D match to TRBD1 (5 bases). The CDR3 runs to 16 residues. Trimming left V 4 bases short and J 5 bases short, with 20 bases between. Germline lookup yields CDR1 LGHDT and CDR2 YNNKEL (reference sequence). This chain's CDR3 is CASSRRSGGKGTEAFF. The CDR3 nucleotides read TGTGCCAGCAGCCGAAGGAGTGGGGGGAAGGGGACTGAAGCTTTCTTT.

The chain uses TRBV21-1 and TRBJ2-1; TRBD1 is the table's D call, not checked against the DNA. TRBV21-1 constitutes a pseudogene. The CDR3 sequence is 16 residues long. The CDR3: CASSKVYQPAGNEQFF. The CDR3 nucleotides read TGTGCCAGCAGCAAAGTATACCAACCCGCAGGCAATGAGCAGTTCTTC.

The rearrangement joins TRBV6-5 to TRBJ2-1, with 9 bases aligning to TRBD2. The germline V gene encodes CDR1 MNHEY and CDR2 SVGAGI. The CDR3 covers 14 residues. J was trimmed by 4 bases and V by 6 bases; bases with no gene match: 4. The CDR3 loop is CASRTSGSYNEQFF. DNA for the CDR3: TGTGCCAGCAGAACTAGCGGGTCGTACAATGAGCAGTTCTTC.